Listed below are T cell receptor beta chains from one sample, sequenced in a study of T-cell memory formation after mild COVID-19. TCRdb itself ran the 5' RACE reads through MiXCR, one entry per CDR3 protein. The repertoire has roughly 320,000 distinct CDR3 sequences, 25% to 30% of them found once; the top ten carry about 14%. The source material was PBMCs or a T cell subset sorted from them (not recorded which). Receptors originate from an adult woman who had mild COVID-19 (a few samples of this study predate the infection). Cell type and time point are not known. Each CDR3 is given with its conserved first and last residue. D genes are given only for firm matches. The size field is filled for only some rows; it gives once, few, many or a size class.

abundance	len	j_gene	v_gene	d_gene	CDR3aa	CDR3nt
few	17	TRBJ2-1	TRBV6-5	.	CASSYSNQAQSGNEQFF	TGTGCCAGCAGTTACTCGAACCAGGCTCAATCGGGGAATGAGCAGTTCTTC
many	15	TRBJ2-5	TRBV5-1	TRBD2	CASSRTSGEGETQYF	TGCGCCAGCAGCCGGACTAGCGGGGAGGGGGAGACCCAGTACTTC
many	14	TRBJ2-1	TRBV5-1	TRBD2	CASRSDSGGYEQFF	TGCGCCAGCAGATCAGATAGCGGGGGGTATGAGCAGTTCTTC
.	11	TRBJ2-7	TRBV2	.	CASSTFWEQYF	TGTGCCAGCAGTACCTTTTGGGAGCAGTACTTC
few	16	TRBJ2-3	TRBV3-1	TRBD2	CASSQAVAGETDTQYF	TGTGCCAGCAGCCAAGCTGTCGCGGGAGAAACAGATACGCAGTATTTT
.	14	TRBJ1-2	TRBV11-2	.	CASSFERGNYGYTF	TGTGCCAGCAGCTTCGAGAGGGGCAACTATGGCTACACCTTC
few	17	TRBJ2-3	TRBV7-2	TRBD2	CASSLTIGLAVADTQYF	TGTGCCAGCAGCTTAACAATCGGACTAGCTGTAGCAGATACGCAGTATTTT
.	17	TRBJ2-2	TRBV7-2	.	CASSLGRGRINTGELFF	TGTGCCAGCAGCTTAGGAAGGGGCAGGATTAACACCGGGGAGCTGTTTTTT
few	12	TRBJ2-3	TRBV12-3/TRBV12-4	.	CASCVGTDTQYF	TGTGCCAGCTGTGTGGGCACAGATACGCAGTATTTT
.	15	TRBJ2-3	TRBV5-1	.	CASSFRGHSTDTQYF	TGCGCCAGCAGTTTCAGGGGCCACAGCACAGATACGCAGTATTTT
few	13	TRBJ2-7	TRBV29-1	TRBD2	CSVVSGGAYEQYF	TGCAGCGTGGTTAGCGGGGGGGCCTACGAGCAGTACTTC
.	15	TRBJ2-1	TRBV12-3/TRBV12-4	TRBD2	CASVLRAGGHNEQFF	TGTGCCAGCGTGTTACGAGCGGGGGGCCATAACGAGCAGTTCTTC
.	13	TRBJ2-7	TRBV7-9	.	CASSSSPGDEQYF	TGTGCCAGCAGCTCTTCTCCGGGGGACGAGCAGTACTTC
few	16	TRBJ2-3	TRBV12-3/TRBV12-4	TRBD1	CASSTWGQGARDTQYF	TGTGCCAGCAGTACGTGGGGACAGGGAGCCAGGGATACGCAGTATTTT
.	14	TRBJ1-1	TRBV5-1	.	CASSWGTDNTEAFF	TGCGCCAGCAGCTGGGGGACGGACAACACTGAAGCTTTCTTT
few	12	TRBJ1-1	TRBV10-2	TRBD1	CASSEGQAGAFF	TGCGCCAGCAGTGAGGGACAGGCGGGCGCTTTCTTT
.	16	TRBJ2-1	TRBV7-2	TRBD2	CASSPPMGGGDNEQFF	TGTGCCAGCAGCCCCCCTATGGGCGGGGGGGACAATGAGCAGTTCTTC
few	13	TRBJ2-1	TRBV30	TRBD2	CAWSVSGTSEQFF	TGTGCCTGGAGTGTATCCGGGACTAGCGAGCAGTTCTTC
.	13	TRBJ1-1	TRBV10-3	TRBD1	CAISGQGDTEAFF	TGTGCCATCAGCGGACAGGGGGACACTGAAGCTTTCTTT
.	11	TRBJ2-1	TRBV6-2/TRBV6-3	.	CASSYGGEQFF	TGTGCCAGCAGTTACGGAGGTGAGCAGTTCTTC
.	15	TRBJ2-3	TRBV7-2	.	CASSEPFSGADTQYF	TGTGCCAGCAGCGAGCCCTTCTCTGGGGCAGATACGCAGTATTTT
.	17	TRBJ2-2	TRBV7-2	.	CASSRPRDTVDTGELFF	TGTGCCAGCAGCCGACCGCGGGACACCGTGGACACCGGGGAGCTGTTTTTT
.	12	TRBJ2-7	TRBV6-2/TRBV6-3	TRBD1	CASGQGTHEQYF	TGTGCCAGCGGACAGGGCACCCACGAGCAGTACTTC
.	15	TRBJ2-3	TRBV18	.	CASSSIASSTDTQYF	TGTGCCAGCTCATCGATAGCGTCTAGCACAGATACGCAGTATTTT
.	16	TRBJ2-2	TRBV4-1	TRBD2	CASSHPGLAGGAELFF	TGCGCCAGCAGCCACCCGGGACTAGCGGGGGGTGCGGAGCTGTTTTTT
.	16	TRBJ2-2	TRBV6-1	TRBD2	CASSVLAGEDTGELFF	TGTGCCAGCAGTGTACTAGCGGGAGAGGACACCGGGGAGCTGTTTTTT
.	15	TRBJ2-7	TRBV30	TRBD2	CAWSASGTSGYEQYF	TGTGCCTGGAGTGCCTCCGGGACTAGCGGCTACGAGCAGTACTTC
.	14	TRBJ2-5	TRBV12-3/TRBV12-4	.	CASSFAGLRETQYF	TGTGCCAGCAGTTTTGCGGGGCTGAGGGAGACCCAGTACTTC
.	17	TRBJ2-3	TRBV7-3	TRBD2	CASSRTERGLAGDTQYF	TGTGCCAGCAGCCGAACCGAACGTGGACTAGCGGGAGATACGCAGTATTTT
.	13	TRBJ1-1	TRBV18	TRBD1	CASSQDRHTEAFF	TGTGCCAGCTCACAGGACAGGCACACTGAAGCTTTCTTT
few	16	TRBJ2-2	TRBV24-1	TRBD2	CATSDIAGADTGELFF	TGTGCCACCAGTGATATAGCGGGAGCCGACACCGGGGAGCTGTTTTTT
.	16	TRBJ2-2	TRBV7-3	.	CASSLVADRLTGELFF	TGTGCCAGCAGCTTAGTTGCCGACAGGCTCACCGGGGAGCTGTTTTTT
few	13	TRBJ2-1	TRBV6-5	.	CASSYGLYNEQFF	TGTGCCAGCAGTTACGGTCTGTACAATGAGCAGTTCTTC
.	11	TRBJ1-1	TRBV6-1	.	CASSEFTEAFF	TGTGCCAGCAGTGAATTTACAGAAGCTTTCTTT
.	17	TRBJ2-5	TRBV9	TRBD2	CASSPGLAGVARETQYF	TGTGCCAGCAGCCCTGGACTAGCGGGAGTAGCGAGGGAGACCCAGTACTTC
few	15	TRBJ1-5	TRBV6-5	TRBD1	CATTSTGNSNQPQHF	TGTGCCACCACTTCGACAGGGAATAGCAATCAGCCCCAGCATTTT
.	14	TRBJ2-1	TRBV9	.	CASSEGLNANEQFF	TGTGCCAGCAGTGAGGGGTTGAACGCCAATGAGCAGTTCTTC
.	14	TRBJ2-7	TRBV19	.	CASSKGRSWDEQYF	TGTGCCAGTAGTAAGGGCAGGAGTTGGGACGAGCAGTACTTC
.	13	TRBJ2-7	TRBV12-3/TRBV12-4	.	CASRLADPYEQYF	TGTGCCAGCAGATTAGCGGATCCCTACGAGCAGTACTTC
.	15	TRBJ2-4	TRBV9	.	CASSPALWEEDIQYF	TGTGCCAGCAGCCCAGCGTTGTGGGAGGAGGACATTCAGTACTTC
.	19	TRBJ2-1	TRBV7-6	TRBD2	CASSLGSASGGVSYNEQFF	TGTGCCAGCAGCTTAGGGTCCGCTAGCGGGGGAGTCTCCTACAATGAGCAGTTCTTC
.	16	TRBJ2-6	TRBV19	.	CASNTGLPSGANVLTF	TGTGCCAGTAATACGGGCCTACCTTCTGGGGCCAACGTCCTGACTTTC
.	12	TRBJ2-5	TRBV29-1	.	CSVPGPWETQYF	TGCAGCGTCCCCGGTCCCTGGGAGACCCAGTACTTC
.	14	TRBJ2-1	TRBV30	TRBD2	CAWKAGVRGNEQFF	TGTGCCTGGAAAGCGGGGGTCCGTGGGAATGAGCAGTTCTTC
.	15	TRBJ2-5	TRBV7-9	TRBD1	CASSLRTGWQETQYF	TGTGCCAGCAGCTTGAGGACAGGGTGGCAAGAGACCCAGTACTTC